This T cell receptor (beta chain) was recovered during a study of sequential checkpoint blockade in melanoma. TCRdb keeps only in-frame clones here, not all; method: immunoSEQ multiplex PCR. The sample carries fewer than 35,000 clones, 80% to 90% recorded once. Treatment defined: randomized to nivolumab then ipilimumab (arm A) or the reverse (arm B). PBMC sorting kept live CD3+CD8+ cells without CD19 or CD56. The CDR3 has 19 residues. The ends were cut back, 5 bases at V and 2 bases at J, with 26 bases in the middle. Germline V CDR1 and CDR2: SNHLY, FYNNEI. The sequence was obtained from a human donor with melanoma. Here the sequenced sample was CD8+ T cells sorted from blood (inferred from file names), taken from a patient given nivolumab and ipilimumab in sequence. V and J are TRBV2 and TRBJ2-3, with D perhaps matching TRBD1 (6 bases). Written as DNA, the CDR3 is TGTGCCAGCAGTCCCGCGCCTGGGTGGGGGCAGGGGACCACAGATACGCAGTATTTT. The encoded protein is CASSPAPGWGQGTTDTQYF.